This T cell receptor beta chain came from a study of cytomegalovirus exposure and HLA in healthy donors. Findings of the study overall: Later analysis placed DRB1 highest and HLA-C lowest in TCR association rates, which differed by HLA locus. In an earlier analysis, productive rearrangement rates for most beta V segments clustered near 87% or 30%. Analyzed later, most CMV-associated TCR beta chains appeared HLA-restricted. Later analysis found that TCR beta chains associated with HLA were more clonally expanded than other, equally common chains.

Notes on this clone: As yet, its antigen is unknown.

PCR used 60 Vbeta primers and 13 Jbeta primers. TCRdb keeps only in-frame clones here, not all; method: immunoSEQ multiplex PCR. The sample lists roughly 190,000 clones, 62% occurring once. CDR3 length: 15 residues. Germline CDR1 is SGHAT and CDR2 is FQNNGV. Trimming cost V 4 bases and J 7 bases; bases outside gene matches: 9. The TCR sequence derives from a man in his forties in good health and CMV-seronegative. Sequenced material: PBMCs. The chain carries TRBV11-2 and TRBJ2-1; 8 bases fit TRBD2. The CDR3 DNA sequence: TGTGCCAGCAGCTCCTTGCGGGGGGAGAGGAATGAGCAGTTCTTC. Translating gives CASSSLRGERNEQFF.